The 25 T cell receptor beta chains presented below share a single source sample, sequenced in a study of blood T cell repertoires in COVID-19. Using immunoSEQ multiplex PCR, the repertoire was profiled, and TCRdb retains in-frame clones only, with some absent. The sample yields approximately 140,000 clones, 80% to 90% seen once. Sequencing was done on a sample of peripheral blood. These receptors all stem from a man aged 18 to 30 with COVID-19, enrolled during active disease.

The chain employs TRBV28 and TRBJ1-1; D call uncertain. Germline values: CDR1 MDHEN, CDR2 SYDVKM. The V end was cut by 4 bases, the J end by 7 bases, with 13 bases between. The CDR3 loop spans 13 amino acids. The CDR3 region is CASSSYIPREAFF. The CDR3 region has the DNA TGTGCCAGCAGTTCCTATATACCCCGTGAAGCTTTCTTT. The variable domain in full, with the rest retrieved from reference TRBV28 and TRBJ1-1, is DVKVTQSSRYLVKRTGEKVFLECVQDMDHENMFWYRQDPGLGLRLIYFSYDVKMKEKGDIPEGYSVSREKKERFSLILESASTNQTSMYLCASSSYIPREAFFGQGTRLTVV.

This chain joins TRBV29-1 and TRBJ2-7; TRBD2 agrees at 10 bases. Trimming took 4 bases from V and 2 from J; bases not matched to a gene: 11. The CDR3 has 16 residues. Germline V CDR1 and CDR2: SQVTM, ANQGSEA. In nucleotides, the CDR3 is TGCAGCGTTGGAGGTAGCGGGAGGACGGGAACCTACGAGCAGTACTTC. Translation gives CSVGGSGRTGTYEQYF.

This chain connects TRBV2 to TRBJ2-3; 9 bases match TRBD2. With V trimmed by 0 bases and J by 4 bases, 14 bases remained unmatched. There are 19 residues in the CDR3. Germline CDR1 is SNHLY and CDR2 is FYNNEI. The DNA of the CDR3 is TGTGCCAGCAGTGAAGCGGGATGGGCTAGCGGGGCCCATGCAGATACGCAGTATTTT. This codes for CASSEAGWASGAHADTQYF.

The sample holds a few counts of this clone. V usage is TRBV10-1 and J usage is TRBJ1-2; a possible D gene is TRBD1 (5 bases). Germline V CDR1 and CDR2: WNHNN, SYGVQD (reference sequence). V lost 2 bases and J 3 bases, leaving 13 bases between the germline ends. The CDR3 runs 15 residues. Here the CDR3 reads CASSEGTLGHYGYTF. The CDR3 region has the DNA TGCGCCAGCAGTGAGGGGACTCTCGGGCACTATGGCTACACCTTC.

V is TRBV10-3 and J is TRBJ1-3; D possibly corresponds to TRBD1 (5 bases). The CDR3 is made up of 14 amino acids. Trimming stripped 0 bases from V and 9 bases from J, with 12 bases between. The germline V gene has CDR1 ENHRY and CDR2 SYGVKD. This CDR3 reads CAISESKEGSTIYF. DNA of the CDR3: TGTGCCATCAGTGAGTCAAAGGAGGGGAGCACCATATATTTT.

This chain uses TRBV28 with TRBJ1-2; possible D gene TRBD1, 5 bases. Trimming took off 5 bases at V and 8 bases at J, with 15 bases between the two ends. Germline loops: CDR1 MDHEN, CDR2 SYDVKM. This CDR3 has 13 residues. CDR3 DNA: TGTGCCAGCAGTCCTGGCGGGACGTGGGGCTACACCTTC. Amino acids: CASSPGGTWGYTF.

V gene TRBV28 combines with J gene TRBJ1-1; maybe TRBD1 (5 bases). The germline V gene has CDR1 MDHEN and CDR2 SYDVKM. V lost 3 bases and J 5 bases, leaving 13 bases between the germline ends. The CDR3 runs 14 residues. CDR3: CASSFPGGRTEAFF. In DNA, the CDR3 is TGTGCCAGCAGTTTTCCGGGGGGGAGGACTGAAGCTTTCTTT.

The rearrangement links TRBV30 to TRBJ1-4, with a possible D match to TRBD1 (6 bases). V dropped 5 bases and J dropped 5 bases, with 15 bases sitting between them. Germline V gene data show CDR1 as GTSNPN and CDR2 as SVGIG (reference sequence). The CDR3 runs 14 residues. The CDR3 coding sequence is TGTGCCTGGTCGCCGGGGGGCTTAAATGAAAAACTGTTTTTT. Its protein is CAWSPGGLNEKLFF.

V is TRBV19 and J is TRBJ1-5; 9 bases are shared with TRBD1. Per the germline V gene, CDR1 is LNHDA and CDR2 is SQIVND (reference sequence). The CDR3 loop spans 14 amino acids. J gave up 6 bases and V 8 bases, and 8 bases lay outside the gene matches. The CDR3 here is CASGTTGGRQPQHF. As DNA, the CDR3 is TGTGCCAGTGGTACTACAGGGGGCCGTCAGCCCCAGCATTTT.

In its sample, this clone was seen a few times. This chain connects TRBV4-1 to TRBJ1-3; no firm D call. Trimming removed 4 bases at V and 0 bases at J, with 13 bases between. The CDR3 length is 16 residues. CDR1 is MGHRA, CDR2 YSYEKL, per germline. CDR3 nucleotides: TGCGCCAGCAGCCCGACACACGGATTCTCTGGAAACACCATATATTTT. Protein sequence: CASSPTHGFSGNTIYF.

The chain recombines TRBV4-1 with TRBJ1-3; D might be TRBD1 (5 bases). The CDR3 has 11 residues. Germline-derived CDR1 and CDR2 are MGHRA and YSYEKL. Trimming took 5 bases from V and 7 from J, leaving 6 bases between them. CDR3 coding DNA: TGCGCCAGCAGCGGGGGGAACACCATATATTTT. Translating gives CASSGGNTIYF.

The chain recombines TRBV6-2 or TRBV6-3 with TRBJ2-3, with a possible D match to TRBD1 (5 bases). Looked up from germline, CDR1 is MNHEY and CDR2 is SVGEGT. V was cut by 5 bases and J by 5 bases, with 8 bases left in between. The CDR3 consists of 12 residues. The CDR3 region is CASSDSGDTQYF. The CDR3 DNA sequence: TGTGCCAGCAGTGACAGTGGAGATACGCAGTATTTT.

V gene TRBV27 combines with J gene TRBJ2-7, with no clear D. Germline lookup yields CDR1 MNHEY and CDR2 SMNVEV (reference sequence). This CDR3 is 13 amino acids long. V was cut by 0 bases and J by 3 bases, with 6 bases left in between. CDR3 DNA sequence: TGTGCCAGCAGTTTATCGAGAAGCTACGAGCAGTACTTC. Residues: CASSLSRSYEQYF.

J is TRBJ1-1 and V is TRBV7-2; no clear D. Per germline, CDR1 SGHTA and CDR2 FQGNSA. With 1 base removed from V and 1 base from J, the gap between germline ends came to 10 bases. CDR3 length: 15 residues. CDR3 sequence: CASSLGVRWNTEAFF. In DNA form, the CDR3 reads TGTGCCAGCAGCTTAGGCGTCAGGTGGAACACTGAAGCTTTCTTT. The full variable domain, in which reference TRBV7-2 and TRBJ1-1 provide the parts outside the CDR3, is GAGVSQSPSNKVTEKGKDVELRCDPISGHTALYWYRQSLGQGLEFLIYFQGNSAPDKSGLPSDRFSAERTGGSVSTLTIQRTQQEDSAVYLCASSLGVRWNTEAFFGQGTRLTVV.

V and J are TRBV28 and TRBJ1-3; D is uncertain. The CDR3 runs to 15 residues. Trimming removed 6 bases at V and 0 bases at J, with 12 bases between. The germline V gene encodes CDR1 MDHEN and CDR2 SYDVKM. The CDR3: CASREEGPSGNTIYF. CDR3 nucleotides: TGTGCCAGCAGGGAGGAAGGGCCCTCTGGAAACACCATATATTTT.

The V gene is TRBV2, the J gene TRBJ2-7; TRBD2 might be the D (7 bases). This CDR3 spans 14 amino acids. Trimming pared 6 bases from V and 2 bases from J, leaving 14 bases between. Germline V CDR1 and CDR2: SNHLY, FYNNEI. CDR3 sequence reads: CASRDGGLAYEQYF. In nucleotides, the CDR3 is TGTGCCAGCAGGGACGGGGGGCTGGCCTACGAGCAGTACTTC.

The chain has TRBV6-5 and TRBJ2-7, with D unclear. Per the germline V gene, CDR1 is MNHEY and CDR2 is SVGAGI. CDR3 length equals 14 residues. The V and J ends lost 5 bases and 3 bases respectively, with 14 bases between them. CDR3 nucleotides: TGTGCCAGCAGTAGAGAAGGAGCAGTCTACGAGCAGTACTTC. Translating it yields CASSREGAVYEQYF.

J is TRBJ1-3 and V is TRBV18; 7 positions match TRBD1. Trimming at V came to 4 bases and at J to 1 base, leaving 7 bases not matched to a gene. The CDR3 extends over 16 amino acids. Germline V gene sequence: CDR1 KGHSH, CDR2 LQKENI. Written as DNA, the CDR3 is TGTGCCAGCTCACAACAACAGGGGTTTTCTGGAAACACCATATATTTT. Residues: CASSQQQGFSGNTIYF.

This sequence joins TRBV6-2 or TRBV6-3 and TRBJ1-1; D gene ambiguous. The V end was cut by 3 bases, the J end by 3 bases, with 8 bases between. In germline, CDR1 is MNHEY, CDR2 SVGEGT. CDR3 length: 13 residues. The CDR3 reads CASSYFGYTEAFF. In DNA, the CDR3 is TGTGCCAGCAGTTATTTCGGGTACACTGAAGCTTTCTTT.

The chain has TRBV20-1 and TRBJ1-5; D might be TRBD1 (6 bases). This CDR3 is 13 amino acids long. Trimming took 3 bases from V and 4 from J, leaving 10 bases between them. CDR1 and CDR2 from the germline V gene are DFQATT and SNEGSKA (reference sequence). The CDR3 here is CSASDRLNQPQHF. In DNA, the CDR3 is TGCAGTGCTAGTGACAGGTTAAATCAGCCCCAGCATTTT.

This clone was seen only once. This sequence joins TRBV4-3 and TRBJ2-3, with 8 bases fitting TRBD1. V lost 3 bases and J lost 6; bases outside the gene matches: 8. In germline, CDR1 is LGHNA, CDR2 YSLEER. There are 15 residues in the CDR3. The CDR3 here is CASSHLDRETDTQYF. CDR3 nucleotides: TGCGCCAGCAGCCACTTGGACAGGGAGACGGATACGCAGTATTTT.

This clone appeared a single time. The chain carries TRBV14 and TRBJ2-1, with D perhaps matching TRBD2 (7 bases). The V and J ends lost 0 bases and 14 bases respectively, with 17 bases between them. The CDR3 is 14 residues long. Germline-derived CDR1 and CDR2 are SGHDN and FVKESK. The CDR3 region is CASSQDSSGGKKFF. CDR3 sequence (DNA): TGTGCCAGCAGCCAAGATTCGTCGGGGGGCAAAAAGTTCTTC. Using reference TRBV14 and TRBJ2-1 for the parts outside the CDR3, the full variable domain is EAGVTQFPSHSVIEKGQTVTLRCDPISGHDNLYWYRRVMGKEIKFLLHFVKESKQDESGMPNNRFLAERTGGTYSTLKVQPAELEDSGVYFCASSQDSSGGKKFFGPGTRLTVL.

This clone was detected only a few times. The chain is built from TRBV27 and TRBJ2-7; D gene ambiguous. This CDR3 has 18 amino acids. V shed 0 bases and J shed 1 base, with 19 bases lying between them. The V gene's germline CDR1 is MNHEY and CDR2 SMNVEV (reference sequence). The CDR3 coding sequence is TGTGCCAGCAGTTTATCCCCTAGAGGCGGAGCTCAATCCTACGAGCAGTACTTC. It encodes CASSLSPRGGAQSYEQYF.

V and J are TRBV4-2 and TRBJ2-1; 7 bases match TRBD1. CDR1 is LGHNA, CDR2 YNFKEQ, per germline. The CDR3 consists of 17 residues. The junction had 10 bases not matched to a gene; V was cut back by 0 bases and J by 5 bases. The DNA of the CDR3 is TGTGCCAGCAGCCAAGAAAAGCGGAACAGGGGCCACAATGAGCAGTTCTTC. As protein: CASSQEKRNRGHNEQFF.

The chain recombines TRBV7-3 with TRBJ2-3; perhaps TRBD2 as D (7 bases). Trimming left V 5 bases short and J 1 base short, with 13 bases between. CDR1 SGHTA and CDR2 FQGTGA come from the germline V gene. This CDR3 contains 15 residues. CDR3 sequence: CASSPQGRGTDTQYF. CDR3 DNA: TGTGCCAGCAGCCCTCAGGGGAGGGGCACAGATACGCAGTATTTT.